The rows below give T cell receptor beta chains drawn from one sample of a study of shared clonotypes between healthy human individuals. Generated by immunoSEQ multiplex PCR, the TCRdb table keeps only in-frame clones and is missing some. The data contain about 1 million clones, approximately 76% of them seen just once; the ten biggest clones take up 1.4%. Sequenced input: memory CD4+ T cells sorted from blood. The receptors derive from a man aged 18 to 30 in good health. Both conserved end residues are part of each CDR3. The D gene is left open where the match is weak. A clone size is listed for some rows: how often the clone was seen (once, few, many), or a class if it is expanded.

TRBV29-1,once,.,TRBJ2-7,TGCAGCGTTGAAGATCCACTCAGGGGGGGGTCTTTCAACGAGCAGTACTTC,CSVEDPLRGGSFNEQYF
TRBV9,.,TRBD1,TRBJ2-3,TGTGCCAGCAGCGTAGTGGAGGGACAGGGTTCACTCAGCACAGATACGCAGTATTTT,CASSVVEGQGSLSTDTQYF
TRBV2,.,.,TRBJ1-2,TGTGCCAGCAGTGAATCCTATGGCTACACCTTC,CASSESYGYTF
TRBV11-2,.,.,TRBJ1-6,TGTGCCAGCAGCTTAGGGACCTGGGGGGCCAATTCACCCCTCCACTTT,CASSLGTWGANSPLHF
TRBV18,.,TRBD1,TRBJ2-7,TGTGCCAGCTCACCACGAAGGACAGGGGTCGGCTACGAGCAGTACTTC,CASSPRRTGVGYEQYF
TRBV25-1,.,.,TRBJ2-7,TGTGCCAGCAGTGAATTCACCAGCAGCTCCTACGAGCAGTACTTC,CASSEFTSSSYEQYF
TRBV30,.,.,TRBJ1-4,TGTGCCTGGGGTGGAGTATTCAACGAAAAACTGTTTTTT,CAWGGVFNEKLFF
TRBV27,few,.,TRBJ1-6,TGTGCCAGCAGACGAGGGGTGGGTCTGAGCTCCTATAATTCACCCCTCCACTTT,CASRRGVGLSSYNSPLHF
TRBV29-1,.,.,TRBJ1-2,TGCAGCGTTGGGGAGGGTGGTTATGGCTACACCTTC,CSVGEGGYGYTF
TRBV4-1,.,.,TRBJ1-1,TGCGCCAGCAGCCAAGAGCCAGGCTCCCCCCCAGCTTTCTTT,CASSQEPGSPPAFF
TRBV5-4,.,.,TRBJ1-6,TGTGCCAGCAGCTTGGCTCTGCACGGAGATTCACCCCTCCACTTT,CASSLALHGDSPLHF
TRBV30,.,TRBD1,TRBJ2-5,TGTGCCTGGAGCAGGGGGAAAGAGACCCAGTACTTC,CAWSRGKETQYF
TRBV6-1,.,TRBD1,TRBJ2-5,TGTGCCAGCCAAGACAGGGGCCAAGAGACCCAGTACTTC,CASQDRGQETQYF
TRBV11-2,.,TRBD1,TRBJ2-1,TGTGCCAGCAGCTTGGCAGGGGGACACAATGAGCAGTTCTTC,CASSLAGGHNEQFF
TRBV18,.,TRBD2,TRBJ2-7,TGTGCCAGCTCACCACCTAGCGGGAAGAACGAGCAGTACTTC,CASSPPSGKNEQYF
TRBV19,.,TRBD1,TRBJ1-2,TGTGCCAGTAACCAACAGGGGGATAACTATGGCTACACCTTC,CASNQQGDNYGYTF
TRBV28,few,.,TRBJ1-2,TGTGCCAGCAGTTTATACGCGGGGGCCGGCGCTAACTATGGCTACACCTTC,CASSLYAGAGANYGYTF
TRBV4-1,.,.,TRBJ2-7,TGCGCCAGCAGCCCTCGATCAGACGCTGCCTACGAGCAGTACTTC,CASSPRSDAAYEQYF
TRBV7-2,.,TRBD1,TRBJ2-7,TGTGCCAGCAGCTCCTCCACAGGGGTCTACGAGCAGTACTTC,CASSSSTGVYEQYF
TRBV5-1,.,.,TRBJ1-4,TGCGCCAGCAGCTTGGAAGGATCTGAAAAACTGTTTTTT,CASSLEGSEKLFF
TRBV11-2,.,TRBD2,TRBJ2-2,TGTGCCAGCAGCCCGCGACTAGCGGGGGCCCCAAGCACCGGGGAGCTGTTTTTT,CASSPRLAGAPSTGELFF
TRBV5-4,few,.,TRBJ2-5,TGTGCCAGCAGCTTGCGGACAAGCCAGGGAGAGACCCAGTACTTC,CASSLRTSQGETQYF
TRBV29-1,.,.,TRBJ1-2,TGCAGCGTTGAAGTAGGGGGTAGGGGCTACACCTTC,CSVEVGGRGYTF
TRBV6-6,.,.,TRBJ2-1,TGTGCCAGCAGTCTTCTGACGTCTACTGAGCAGTTCTTC,CASSLLTSTEQFF
TRBV4-1,.,TRBD2,TRBJ2-4,TGCGCCAGCAGCCAAGCCAGCAGCGCGGGGGGGCTTGTAAACATTCAGTACTTC,CASSQASSAGGLVNIQYF
TRBV2,.,.,TRBJ1-1,TGTGCCAGCAGTGAAGCGCTTCAAGGGGCTGAGTTCTTT,CASSEALQGAEFF
TRBV10-3,.,TRBD1,TRBJ1-2,TGTGCCATCAGTCGGACAGGGATGGATGGCTACACCTTC,CAISRTGMDGYTF
TRBV6-5,.,.,TRBJ2-7,TGTGCCAGCAGTCCCCCGGGTAGCAGTCCCTACGAGCAGTACTTC,CASSPPGSSPYEQYF
TRBV11-2,.,TRBD2,TRBJ2-5,TGTGCCAGCAGCCCCGAGGGGTGGGCTAGCGGGAGCGGTGAGACCCAGTACTTC,CASSPEGWASGSGETQYF
TRBV6-1,once,TRBD1,TRBJ1-5,TGTGCCAGCAGTGAAGGTCGAGGGACAGGGAGTGGGATGAATCAGCCCCAGCATTTT,CASSEGRGTGSGMNQPQHF
TRBV5-1,.,.,TRBJ1-6,TGCGCCAGCAGTACAGGGAATAATTCACCCCTCCACTTT,CASSTGNNSPLHF
TRBV6-5,.,TRBD1,TRBJ1-1,TGTGCCAGCAGCCGCATACAGGGGGGGGTCACTGAAGCTTTCTTT,CASSRIQGGVTEAFF
TRBV6-1,.,TRBD2,TRBJ2-5,TGTGCCAGCAGCGGGACTAGCGGGGATGCGAAGACCCAGTACTTC,CASSGTSGDAKTQYF
TRBV25-1,.,.,TRBJ2-6,TGTGCCAGCAGTGAGGGGTTAGGGGCCAACGTCCTGACTTTC,CASSEGLGANVLTF
TRBV6-1,few,TRBD1,TRBJ1-1,TGTGCCAGCAGTGCTCCGGGACAGGGGAACACTGAAGCTTTCTTT,CASSAPGQGNTEAFF
TRBV4-1,.,.,TRBJ1-1,TGCGCCAGCAGCTCTCCCGGGGTGTCGAACACTGAAGCTTTCTTT,CASSSPGVSNTEAFF
TRBV19,.,.,TRBJ1-6,TGTGCCTCAGAAGCCGGTAATTCACCCCTCCACTTT,CASEAGNSPLHF
TRBV18,.,.,TRBJ1-1,TGTGCCAGCTCACCACCGGGGCTGAGGGAGATGAACACTGAAGCTTTCTTT,CASSPPGLREMNTEAFF
TRBV27,.,.,TRBJ2-2,TGTGCCAGCAGTTTAGGGACCTACACCGGGGAGCTGTTTTTT,CASSLGTYTGELFF
TRBV4-1,few,TRBD1,TRBJ1-6,TGCGCCAGCAGCCCCCAGACAGGGACAGTCGGAGTCTCACCCCTCCACTTT,CASSPQTGTVGVSPLHF